The clone carrying this T cell receptor (beta chain) was detected a few times. This sample was included in a study of CD8+ T cells in alopecia areata. RNA extraction and reverse transcription yielded cDNA as sequencing template. The repertoire was sequenced with immunoSEQ multiplex PCR; TCRdb's copy has only in-frame clones and lacks some. Here the sample spans 150,000 to 200,000 clones, 50% to 75% being singletons. CDR1 and CDR2 (germline): GTSNPN, SVGIG (reference sequence). The CDR3 is made up of 12 amino acids. V gave up 2 bases and J gave up 7 bases, with 6 bases separating them. The sequencing used CD4+ T cells sorted from blood, collected at week 0. This chain links TRBV30 with TRBJ1-6; D unclear. The clonotype originates from a human donor with alopecia areata. The CDR3 DNA follows: TGTGCCTGGAGTCTGCTAAATTCACCCCTCCACTTT. Encoded protein: CAWSLLNSPLHF.